The TCR beta chain under discussion was sequenced for a study of regulatory T cells in long-lasting Graves disease. Findings of the study overall: Favored usage of TRBV28, TRBJ1-2 and TRBJ2-5 was recorded in persistent disease.

Germline V gene sequence: CDR1 SGHAT, CDR2 FQNNGV. The CDR3 sequence is 14 residues long. Arm-PCR with iRepertoire HTBI primers amplified the CDR3 regions for these TCR beta libraries. Per the original data handling: The identification of approximately 62 TRBV and roughly 14 TRBJ segments was made across samples. A single record per CDR3 protein comes from TCRdb applying MiXCR to the multiplex PCR reads. The V and J calls, along with clone size, are taken from TCRdb and not from the paper's own processing. The sample lists a few hundred thousand distinct CDR3 sequences; about 18% were seen once. Stated time point: newly diagnosed GD, antithyroid drugs for less than 3 months. After RNA was extracted from PBMCs, the TCR library was made from it. As concerns this clonotype: Its target is unknown. A read error likely explains this, since a far larger clone differs by one base.

The chain carries TRBV11-2 and TRBJ2-5; perhaps TRBD1 as D (6 bases). The J call could be wrong; TRBJ2-7 is a better fit for the DNA end. The clonotype comes from a female donor with Graves disease. The source was peripheral blood mononuclear cells (PBMCs), collected at new diagnosis, from a patient treated with antithyroid drugs. The DNA for the CDR3 is TGTACCAGCAGCTTAGGTCCAGGGGACTACGAGCAGTACTTC. Amino acids: CTSSLGPGDYEQYF.